The clone carrying this TCR beta chain is a singleton in its sample. TCRdb itself ran the RT-PCR reads through MiXCR, one entry per CDR3 protein. The sample lists approximately 200,000 distinct CDR3 sequences, less than 50% occurring once. This entry belongs to a study of patients and donors after allogeneic stem cell transplantation. The sequence came from a human donor who was either an allogeneic HSCT recipient or a stem cell or donor lymphocyte infusion donor (not recorded which). It is not recorded whose cells these are; they may come from a transplant donor. The sequencing input was blood, either unsorted or a sorted T cell fraction (not recorded which).

The CDR3 DNA reads TGTGCCAGCAGCACGAGGCGGTCACCCCTCCACTTT. Amino acid sequence: CASSTRRSPLHF. The chain is built from TRBV27 and TRBJ1-6; D call uncertain. Trimming left V 6 bases short and J 10 bases short, with 10 bases between. This CDR3 has 12 residues. Germline assignment: CDR1 MNHEY and CDR2 SMNVEV (reference sequence).